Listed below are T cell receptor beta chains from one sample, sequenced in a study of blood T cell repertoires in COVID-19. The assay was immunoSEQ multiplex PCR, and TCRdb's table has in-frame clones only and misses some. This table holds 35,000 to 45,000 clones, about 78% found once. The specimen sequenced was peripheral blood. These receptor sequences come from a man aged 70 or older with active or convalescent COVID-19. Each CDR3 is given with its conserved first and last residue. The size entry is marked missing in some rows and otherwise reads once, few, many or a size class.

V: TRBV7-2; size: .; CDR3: CASRAPGSSYNEQFF
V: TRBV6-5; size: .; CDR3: CASSQAYSNQPQHF
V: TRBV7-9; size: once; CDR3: CASSLEAGGHHEQFF
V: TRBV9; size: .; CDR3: CASSVGGQEHQPQHF
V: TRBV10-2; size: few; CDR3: CASARQLMNTEAFF
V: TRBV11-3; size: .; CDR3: CASSLEQGYRQFF
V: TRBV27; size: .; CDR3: CASSLTERTEAFF
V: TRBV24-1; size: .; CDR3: CATSGDRGDSNQPQHF
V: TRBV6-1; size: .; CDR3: CASSEGTGGRNTEAFF
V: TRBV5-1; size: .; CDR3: CASSRTGQGQNSPLHF
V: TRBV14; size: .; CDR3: CASSQLQRQSLRSGANVLTF
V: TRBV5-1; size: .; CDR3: CASSVQGGDGYTF
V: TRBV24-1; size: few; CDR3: CATSDPWTGGEAFF
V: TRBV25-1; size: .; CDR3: CASSEWEHEAHYGYTF
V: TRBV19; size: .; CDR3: CASSVRLLGNQPQHF
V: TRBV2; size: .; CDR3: CASTIIGGEGYTF
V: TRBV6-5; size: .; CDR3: CASRDRGQNIQYF
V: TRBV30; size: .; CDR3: CAWSLTGVAEKLFF
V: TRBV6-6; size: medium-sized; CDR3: CASSPQGHEQYF
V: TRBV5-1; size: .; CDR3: CASSLTGQGAYGYTF
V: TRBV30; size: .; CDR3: CAWSRGRNTIYF
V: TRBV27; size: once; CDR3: CASRTGLLGTDTQYF
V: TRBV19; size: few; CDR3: CASIKSARGGIYEQYF
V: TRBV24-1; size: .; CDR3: CATSDLRRAVRETQYF
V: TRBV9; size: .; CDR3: CASSVGSGGHNEQFF
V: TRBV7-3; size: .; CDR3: CASSLGAYGTEAFF
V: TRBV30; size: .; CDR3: CAWGEDYGYTF
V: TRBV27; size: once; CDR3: CASSFSGQGAPGANVLTF
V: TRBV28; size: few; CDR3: CASSLYSGVANTGELFF
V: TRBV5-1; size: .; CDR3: CASSFTGMEGYTF
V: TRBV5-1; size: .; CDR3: CASSLGDRDGNTIYF
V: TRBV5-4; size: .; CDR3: CASSFDTYEQYF
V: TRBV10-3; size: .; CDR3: CAISDGTGENQPQHF